The clone carrying this T cell receptor (beta chain) came up many times. Its antigen remains unidentified. Between the trimmed V and J ends, which lost 0 bases and 6 bases, there was a span of 5 bases. Germline assignment: CDR1 DFQATT and CDR2 SNEGSKA (reference sequence). The CDR3 has 12 residues. The sample originates from a study of human T cells and chemical hapten exposure. Authors' methods: TCR counts had a median of around 94,000 per sample and spanned roughly 23,224 to 690,600. TCRdb reprocessed the RACE reads with MiXCR, giving one entry per CDR3 protein. These V and J calls originate from TCRdb's pipeline instead of the authors' own analysis. The sample records 45,000 or so distinct CDR3 sequences, 4.4% being singletons. Stated time point: healthy volunteer bleed at 2 weeks. Sequencing started from total RNA isolated from unfractionated whole blood. Study-level points and caveats: The number of TCRs over 1 in 1000 frequency stayed unchanged after DPC.

The rearrangement uses TRBV20-1 and TRBJ2-2; D is ambiguous. The clonotype originates from a human donor in good health. Some clones in this sample may be carry-over from other donors' samples. The specimen sequenced was whole blood. The CDR3 loop is CSAREGSGELFF. The CDR3 DNA sequence: TGCAGTGCTAGAGAGGGGTCCGGGGAGCTGTTTTTT.